Below, one T cell receptor beta chain is given with its context. V was cut by 6 bases and J by 11 bases, with 22 bases left in between. CDR1 is MDHEN and CDR2 is SYDVKM in the germline V gene. The CDR3 consists of 14 residues. Source study methods: The assay estimated nucleated cells by amplifying reference gene primers. Only in-frame clones appear in the TCRdb table, and some are missing; sequencing was by immunoSEQ multiplex PCR. The V and J calls and clone size are taken from that table; D and trimming were inferred from the DNA. This table holds some 330,000 clones, 89% found once. Patients of the Seattle cohort, enrolled during active infection, were followed longitudinally. The data are from a study of blood T cell repertoires in COVID-19. The wider study: Both acute and convalescent COVID-19 samples were obtained from the United States, Italy and Spain. PBMCs, B-cell-depleted T cells, or T cells were the source of the cDNA or gDNA that made up the material.

This chain joins TRBV28 and TRBJ1-1; D not resolved. This sequence originates from a woman aged 25 to 45 with COVID-19, enrolled during active disease. Sequenced: peripheral blood. Written as DNA, the CDR3 is TGTGCCAGCAGCCTCCGGGAAAGGGTGAGTGAGGCTTTCTTT. Residues: CASSLRERVSEAFF. The full variable domain, completed using reference TRBV28 and TRBJ1-1, is DVKVTQSSRYLVKRTGEKVFLECVQDMDHENMFWYRQDPGLGLRLIYFSYDVKMKEKGDIPEGYSVSREKKERFSLILESASTNQTSMYLCASSLRERVSEAFFGQGTRLTVV.